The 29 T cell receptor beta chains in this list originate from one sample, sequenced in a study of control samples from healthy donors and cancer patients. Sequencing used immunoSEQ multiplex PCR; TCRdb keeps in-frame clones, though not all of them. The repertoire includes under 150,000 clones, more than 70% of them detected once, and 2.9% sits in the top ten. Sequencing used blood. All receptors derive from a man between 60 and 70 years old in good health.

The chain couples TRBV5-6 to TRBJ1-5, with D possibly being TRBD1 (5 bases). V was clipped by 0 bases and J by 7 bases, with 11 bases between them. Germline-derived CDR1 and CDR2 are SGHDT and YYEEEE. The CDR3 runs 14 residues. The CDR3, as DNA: TGTGCCAGCAGCTTGGGGGGCTCACAGCAGCCCCAGCATTTT. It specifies CASSLGGSQQPQHF. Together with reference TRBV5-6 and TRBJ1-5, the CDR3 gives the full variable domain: DAGVTQSPTHLIKTRGQQVTLRCSPKSGHDTVSWYQQALGQGPQFIFQYYEEEERQRGNFPDRFSGHQFPNYSSELNVNALLLGDSALYLCASSLGGSQQPQHFGDGTRLSIL.

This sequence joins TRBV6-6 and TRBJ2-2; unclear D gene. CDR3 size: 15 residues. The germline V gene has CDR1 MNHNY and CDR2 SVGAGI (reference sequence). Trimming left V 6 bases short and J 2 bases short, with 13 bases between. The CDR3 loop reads CASSLLSSNTGELFF. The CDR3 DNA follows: TGTGCCAGCAGCCTTCTCTCCAGTAACACCGGGGAGCTGTTTTTT.

CDR3 in DNA: TGTGCCAGCAGTCCCCAAGGGACATCGGTTTCACCCCTCCACTTT. Its translation: CASSPQGTSVSPLHF. This chain links TRBV7-9 with TRBJ1-6; weak D call: TRBD1 (6 bases). The germline V gene encodes CDR1 SEHNR and CDR2 FQNEAQ (reference sequence). The CDR3 runs to 15 residues. V lost 6 bases and J lost 9, with 18 bases in between.

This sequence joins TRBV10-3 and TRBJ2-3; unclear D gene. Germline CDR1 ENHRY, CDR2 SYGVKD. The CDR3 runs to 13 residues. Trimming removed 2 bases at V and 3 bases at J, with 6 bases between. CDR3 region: CAISERETDTQYF. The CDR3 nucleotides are TGTGCCATCAGTGAGAGGGAAACAGATACGCAGTATTTT.

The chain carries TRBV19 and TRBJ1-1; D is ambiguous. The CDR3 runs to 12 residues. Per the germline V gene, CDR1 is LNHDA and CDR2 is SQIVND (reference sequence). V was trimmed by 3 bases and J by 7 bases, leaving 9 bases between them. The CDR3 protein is CASSILGNEAFF. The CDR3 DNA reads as TGTGCCAGTAGTATTTTAGGGAATGAAGCTTTCTTT.

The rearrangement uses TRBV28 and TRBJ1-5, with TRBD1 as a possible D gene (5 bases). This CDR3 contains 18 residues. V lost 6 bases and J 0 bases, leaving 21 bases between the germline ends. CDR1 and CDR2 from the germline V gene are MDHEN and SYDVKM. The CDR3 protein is CASSSPLTGDYSNQPQHF. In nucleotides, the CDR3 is TGTGCCAGCAGCTCACCCCTGACCGGGGACTATAGCAATCAGCCCCAGCATTTT.

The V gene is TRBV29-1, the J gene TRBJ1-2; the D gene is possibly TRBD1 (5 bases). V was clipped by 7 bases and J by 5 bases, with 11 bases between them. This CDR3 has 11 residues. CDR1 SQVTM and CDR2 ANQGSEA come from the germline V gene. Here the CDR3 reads CSGGTEYGYTF. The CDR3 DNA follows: TGCAGCGGGGGGACGGAATATGGCTACACCTTC.

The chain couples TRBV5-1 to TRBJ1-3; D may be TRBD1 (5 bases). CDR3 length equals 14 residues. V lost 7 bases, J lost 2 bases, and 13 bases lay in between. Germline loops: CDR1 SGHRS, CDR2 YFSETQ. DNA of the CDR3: TGCGCCAGCTCGCAGGGAGAGGCTGGAAACACCATATATTTT. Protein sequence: CASSQGEAGNTIYF. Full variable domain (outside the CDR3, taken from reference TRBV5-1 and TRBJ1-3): KAGVTQTPRYLIKTRGQQVTLSCSPISGHRSVSWYQQTPGQGLQFLFEYFSETQRNKGNFPGRFSGRQFSNSRSEMNVSTLELGDSALYLCASSQGEAGNTIYFGEGSWLTVV.

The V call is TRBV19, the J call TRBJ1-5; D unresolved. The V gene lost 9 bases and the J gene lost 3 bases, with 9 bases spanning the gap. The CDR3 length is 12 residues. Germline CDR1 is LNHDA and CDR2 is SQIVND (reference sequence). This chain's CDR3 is CASGDINQPQHF. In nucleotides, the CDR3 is TGTGCCAGCGGGGATATCAATCAGCCCCAGCATTTT.

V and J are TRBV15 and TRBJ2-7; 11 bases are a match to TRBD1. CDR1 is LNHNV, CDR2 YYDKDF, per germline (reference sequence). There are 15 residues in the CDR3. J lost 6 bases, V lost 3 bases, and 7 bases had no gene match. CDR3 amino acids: CATSSGTGGLSEQYF. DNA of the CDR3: TGTGCCACCAGCAGCGGGACAGGGGGTCTTTCCGAGCAGTACTTC.

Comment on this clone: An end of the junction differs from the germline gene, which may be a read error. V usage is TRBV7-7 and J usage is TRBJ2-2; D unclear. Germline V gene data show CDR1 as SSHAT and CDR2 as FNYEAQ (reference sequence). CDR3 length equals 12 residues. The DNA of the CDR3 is TGTGCTAGCAGCTCGAACACCGGGGAGCTGTTTTTT. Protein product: CASSSNTGELFF.

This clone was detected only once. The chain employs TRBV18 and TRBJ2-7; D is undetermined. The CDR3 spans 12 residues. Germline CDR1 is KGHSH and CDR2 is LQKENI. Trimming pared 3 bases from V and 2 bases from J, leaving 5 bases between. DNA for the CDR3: TGTGCCAGCTCACCTGCCACCTACGAGCAGTACTTC. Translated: CASSPATYEQYF. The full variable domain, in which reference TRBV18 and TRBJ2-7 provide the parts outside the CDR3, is NAGVMQNPRHLVRRRGQEARLRCSPMKGHSHVYWYRQLPEEGLKFMVYLQKENIIDESGMPKERFSAEFPKEGPSILRIQQVVRGDSAAYFCASSPATYEQYFGPGTRLTVT.

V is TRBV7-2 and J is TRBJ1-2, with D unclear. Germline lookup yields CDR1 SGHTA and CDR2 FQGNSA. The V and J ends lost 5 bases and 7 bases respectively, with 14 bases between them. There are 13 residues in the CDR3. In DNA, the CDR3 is TGTGCCAGCAGCCCACAGTCCTGGGGTGGCTACACCTTC. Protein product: CASSPQSWGGYTF.

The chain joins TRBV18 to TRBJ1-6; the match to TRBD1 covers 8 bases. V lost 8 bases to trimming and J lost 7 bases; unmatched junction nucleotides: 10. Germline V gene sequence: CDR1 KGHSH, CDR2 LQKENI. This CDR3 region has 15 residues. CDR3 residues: CASATGTGDNSPLHF. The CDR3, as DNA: TGTGCCAGCGCCACCGGGACAGGTGACAATTCACCCCTCCACTTT.

This chain's CDR3 is CASSSGGRTDTQYF. CDR3 bases: TGTGCCAGTAGTAGCGGGGGGCGCACAGATACGCAGTATTTT. V gene TRBV19 combines with J gene TRBJ2-3; the match to TRBD2 covers 8 bases. Unmatched junction bases numbered 1, after V lost 4 bases and J lost 1 base. This CDR3 comprises 14 residues. From germline, CDR1 is LNHDA and CDR2 SQIVND (reference sequence).

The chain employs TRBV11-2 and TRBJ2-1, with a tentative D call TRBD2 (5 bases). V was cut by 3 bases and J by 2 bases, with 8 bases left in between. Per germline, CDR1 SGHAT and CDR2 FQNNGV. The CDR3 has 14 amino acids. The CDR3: CASSFSGAYNEQFF. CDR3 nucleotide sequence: TGTGCCAGCAGCTTCTCCGGGGCCTACAATGAGCAGTTCTTC.

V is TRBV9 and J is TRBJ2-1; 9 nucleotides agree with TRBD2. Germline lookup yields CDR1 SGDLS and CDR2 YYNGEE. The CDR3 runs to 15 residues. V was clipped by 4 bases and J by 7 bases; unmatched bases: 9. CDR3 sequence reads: CASSKQLAGTNEQFF. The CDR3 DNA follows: TGTGCCAGCAGCAAACAGCTAGCGGGGACGAATGAGCAGTTCTTC.

In nucleotides, the CDR3 is TGTGCCAGCAGCTTTGGGACAGGGGTAAACACCGGGGAGCTGTTTTTT. Its translation: CASSFGTGVNTGELFF. This chain connects TRBV7-3 to TRBJ2-2; 10 bases map to TRBD1. Germline V gene sequence: CDR1 SGHTA, CDR2 FQGTGA. The CDR3 has 16 residues. V shed 3 bases, J shed 2 bases, and the junction held 3 bases outside the gene matches.

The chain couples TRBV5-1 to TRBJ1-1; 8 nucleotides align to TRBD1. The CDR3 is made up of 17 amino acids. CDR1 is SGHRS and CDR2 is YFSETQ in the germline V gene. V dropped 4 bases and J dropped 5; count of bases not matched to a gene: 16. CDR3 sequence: CASSKRQGAGVGTEAFF. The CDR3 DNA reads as TGCGCCAGCAGCAAGAGGCAGGGGGCAGGGGTCGGGACTGAAGCTTTCTTT.

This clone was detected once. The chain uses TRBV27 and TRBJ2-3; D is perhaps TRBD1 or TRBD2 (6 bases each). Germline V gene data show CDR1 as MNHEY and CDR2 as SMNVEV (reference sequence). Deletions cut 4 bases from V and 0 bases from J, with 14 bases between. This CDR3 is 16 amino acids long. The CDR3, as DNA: TGTGCCAGCAGTTCACGGGGGCCGACTAGCACAGATACGCAGTATTTT. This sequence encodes CASSSRGPTSTDTQYF.

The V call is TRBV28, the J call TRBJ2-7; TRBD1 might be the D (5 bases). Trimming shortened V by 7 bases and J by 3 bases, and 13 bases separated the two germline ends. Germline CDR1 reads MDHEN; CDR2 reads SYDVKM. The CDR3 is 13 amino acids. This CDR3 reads CASNPGQVYEQYF. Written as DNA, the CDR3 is TGTGCCAGCAACCCAGGACAAGTCTACGAGCAGTACTTC.

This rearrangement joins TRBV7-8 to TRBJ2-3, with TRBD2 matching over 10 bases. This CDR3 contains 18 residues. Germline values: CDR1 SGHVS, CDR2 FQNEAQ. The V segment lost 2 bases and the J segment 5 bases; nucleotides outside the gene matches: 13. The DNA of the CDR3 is TGTGCCAGCAGCTTAAATAGCGGGGGGCTAAGCGTGTTAGATACGCAGTATTTT. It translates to CASSLNSGGLSVLDTQYF.

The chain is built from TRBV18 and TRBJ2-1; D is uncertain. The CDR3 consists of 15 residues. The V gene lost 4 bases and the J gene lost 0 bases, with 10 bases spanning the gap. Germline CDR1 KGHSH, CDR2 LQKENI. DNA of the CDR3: TGTGCCAGCTCACTGAATACAGTCTCCTACAATGAGCAGTTCTTC. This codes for CASSLNTVSYNEQFF. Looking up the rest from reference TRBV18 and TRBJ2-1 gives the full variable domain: NAGVMQNPRHLVRRRGQEARLRCSPMKGHSHVYWYRQLPEEGLKFMVYLQKENIIDESGMPKERFSAEFPKEGPSILRIQQVVRGDSAAYFCASSLNTVSYNEQFFGPGTRLTVL.

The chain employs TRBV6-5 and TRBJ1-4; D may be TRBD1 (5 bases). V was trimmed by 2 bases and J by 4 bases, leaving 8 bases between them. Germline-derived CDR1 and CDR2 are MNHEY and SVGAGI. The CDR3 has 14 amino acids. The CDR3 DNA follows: TGTGCCAGCAGTTACAGGGGCGGTAATGAAAAACTGTTTTTT. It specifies CASSYRGGNEKLFF.

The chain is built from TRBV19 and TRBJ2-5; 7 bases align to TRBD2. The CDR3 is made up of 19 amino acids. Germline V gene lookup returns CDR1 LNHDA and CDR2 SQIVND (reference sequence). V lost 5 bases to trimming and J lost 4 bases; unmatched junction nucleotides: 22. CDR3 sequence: CASSGVEASGPLRGETQYF. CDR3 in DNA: TGTGCCAGTAGTGGAGTTGAGGCTAGCGGTCCCTTAAGGGGAGAGACCCAGTACTTC.

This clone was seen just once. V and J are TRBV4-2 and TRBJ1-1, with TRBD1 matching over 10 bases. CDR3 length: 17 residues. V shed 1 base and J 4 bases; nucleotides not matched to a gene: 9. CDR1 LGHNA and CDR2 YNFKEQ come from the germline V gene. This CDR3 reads CASSQGTGGSVFTEAFF. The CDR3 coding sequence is TGTGCCAGCAGCCAAGGGACAGGGGGGAGTGTATTCACTGAAGCTTTCTTT.

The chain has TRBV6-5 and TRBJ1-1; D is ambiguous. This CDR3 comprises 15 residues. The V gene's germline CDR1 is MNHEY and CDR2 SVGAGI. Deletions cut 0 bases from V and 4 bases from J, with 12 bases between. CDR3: CASSYSLGGGTEAFF. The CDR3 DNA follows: TGTGCCAGCAGTTACTCCCTGGGAGGAGGCACTGAAGCTTTCTTT.

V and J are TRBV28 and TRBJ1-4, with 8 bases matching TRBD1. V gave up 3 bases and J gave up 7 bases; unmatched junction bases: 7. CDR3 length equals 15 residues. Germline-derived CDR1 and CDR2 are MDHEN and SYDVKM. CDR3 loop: CASSFPDRGSEKLFF. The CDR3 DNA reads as TGTGCCAGCAGTTTCCCCGACAGGGGAAGTGAAAAACTGTTTTTT.

CDR3: CASSDGGYFGYTF. CDR3 DNA: TGTGCCAGCAGTGACGGGGGCTATTTCGGCTACACCTTC. This sequence joins TRBV2 and TRBJ1-2; D may be TRBD1 (6 bases). The V end was cut by 3 bases, the J end by 8 bases, with 13 bases between. The germline CDR1 and CDR2 sequences are SNHLY and FYNNEI. CDR3 length equals 13 residues.